This T cell receptor (beta chain) came from a study of vaccination and CD4 T cells after COVID-19. Study background: Nasal swab PCR had shown SARS-CoV-2 positivity in the convalescent patients (about 9 mild cases, one severe case).

V shed 1 base, J shed 8 bases, and the junction held 4 bases outside the gene matches. The CDR3 consists of 13 residues. Noted treatment: approximately nine-day PBMC culture with coronavirus spike peptide pools or control peptides (ViraFEST assay). Cell culture was performed with 2 million or so PBMCs per well in the presence of 7.5 to 10 IU/ml IL-2 and approximately 9.6 ug/ml peptide pools. Oncomine TCR Beta short-read sequencing was applied to DNA from cultured CD4+ T cells. Investigators obtained genomic DNA by extraction from cultured CD4+ T cells. TCRdb called the PCR reads again in MiXCR, with one record for every CDR3 protein. The sample has roughly 8,400 distinct CDR3 sequences; around two thirds are singletons. A remark on this clonotype: The antigen remains undetermined.

The chain is built from TRBV12-3 or TRBV12-4 and TRBJ1-2, with TRBD1 matching over 7 bases. This sequence originates from a human donor who had recovered from COVID-19. The sample consisted of CD4+ T cells from blood, cultured in vitro. The CDR3 reads CASSLGQGGGYTF. CDR3 DNA: TGTGCCAGCAGTTTAGGACAGGGAGGCGGCTACACCTTC.